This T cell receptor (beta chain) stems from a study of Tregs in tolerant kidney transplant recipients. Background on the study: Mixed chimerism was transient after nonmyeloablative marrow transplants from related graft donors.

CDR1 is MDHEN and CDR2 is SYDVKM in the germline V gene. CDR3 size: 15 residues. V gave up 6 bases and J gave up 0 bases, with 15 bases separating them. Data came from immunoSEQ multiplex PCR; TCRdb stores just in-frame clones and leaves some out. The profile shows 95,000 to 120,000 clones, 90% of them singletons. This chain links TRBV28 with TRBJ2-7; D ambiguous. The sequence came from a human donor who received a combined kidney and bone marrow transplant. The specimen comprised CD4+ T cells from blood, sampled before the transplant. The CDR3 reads CASRISRLSSYEQYF. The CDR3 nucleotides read TGTGCCAGCAGGATATCACGACTGAGCTCCTACGAGCAGTACTTC.